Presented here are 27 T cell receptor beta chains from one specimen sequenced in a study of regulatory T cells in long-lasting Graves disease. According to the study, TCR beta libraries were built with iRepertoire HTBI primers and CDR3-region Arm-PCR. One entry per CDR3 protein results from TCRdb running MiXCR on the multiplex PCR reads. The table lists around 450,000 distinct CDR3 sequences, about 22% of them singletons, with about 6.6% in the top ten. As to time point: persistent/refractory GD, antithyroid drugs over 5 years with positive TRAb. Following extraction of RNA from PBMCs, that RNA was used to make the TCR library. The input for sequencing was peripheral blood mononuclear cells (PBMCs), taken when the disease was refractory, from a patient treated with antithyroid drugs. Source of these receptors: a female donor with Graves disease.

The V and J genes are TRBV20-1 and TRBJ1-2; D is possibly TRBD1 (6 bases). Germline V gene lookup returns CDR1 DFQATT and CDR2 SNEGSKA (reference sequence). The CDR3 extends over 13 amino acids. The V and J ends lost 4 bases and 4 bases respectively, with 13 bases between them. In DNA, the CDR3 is TGCAGTGCTAACACAGGGAACCCCTATGGCTACACCTTC. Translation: CSANTGNPYGYTF.

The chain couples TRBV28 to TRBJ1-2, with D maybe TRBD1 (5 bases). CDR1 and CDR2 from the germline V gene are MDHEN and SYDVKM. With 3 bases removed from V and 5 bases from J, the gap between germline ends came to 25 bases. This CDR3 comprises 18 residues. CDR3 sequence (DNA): TGTGCCAGCAGTTTGAGTGGTCTGGGAGGGGCCACGCCTTATGGCTACACCTTC. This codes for CASSLSGLGGATPYGYTF.

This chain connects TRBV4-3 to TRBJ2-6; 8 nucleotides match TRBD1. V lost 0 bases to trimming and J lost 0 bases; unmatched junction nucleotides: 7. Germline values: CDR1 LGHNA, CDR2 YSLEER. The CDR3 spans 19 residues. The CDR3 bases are TGCGCCAGCAGCCAAGACGGGGACAGGATGAGCTCTGGGGCCAACGTCCTGACTTTC. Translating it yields CASSQDGDRMSSGANVLTF.

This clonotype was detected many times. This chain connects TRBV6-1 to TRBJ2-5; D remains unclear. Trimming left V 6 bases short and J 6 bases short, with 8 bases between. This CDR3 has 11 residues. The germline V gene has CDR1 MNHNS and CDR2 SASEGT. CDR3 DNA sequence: TGTGCCAGCAGGAGTAGTAAGACCCAGTACTTC. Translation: CASRSSKTQYF.

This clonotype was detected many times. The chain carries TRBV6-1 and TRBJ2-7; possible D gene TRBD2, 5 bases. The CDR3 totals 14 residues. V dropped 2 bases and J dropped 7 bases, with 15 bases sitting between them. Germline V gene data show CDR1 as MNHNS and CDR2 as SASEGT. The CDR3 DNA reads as TGTGCCAGCAGTGAAACCATACTAGTGAGGGAGCAGTACTTC. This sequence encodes CASSETILVREQYF.

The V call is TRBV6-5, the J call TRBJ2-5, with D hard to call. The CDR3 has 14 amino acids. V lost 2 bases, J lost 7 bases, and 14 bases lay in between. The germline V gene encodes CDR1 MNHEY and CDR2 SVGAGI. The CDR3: CASSYNAEFRTQYF. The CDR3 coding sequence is TGTGCCAGCAGTTACAACGCAGAATTCCGGACCCAGTACTTC.

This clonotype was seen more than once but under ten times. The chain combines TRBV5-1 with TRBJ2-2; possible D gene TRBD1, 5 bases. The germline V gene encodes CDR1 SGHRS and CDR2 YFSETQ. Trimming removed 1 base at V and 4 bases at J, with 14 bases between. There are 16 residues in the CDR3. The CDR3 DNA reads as TGCGCCAGCAGCTTGACTGCAGGGTGGACCACCGGGGAGCTGTTTTTT. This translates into CASSLTAGWTTGELFF.

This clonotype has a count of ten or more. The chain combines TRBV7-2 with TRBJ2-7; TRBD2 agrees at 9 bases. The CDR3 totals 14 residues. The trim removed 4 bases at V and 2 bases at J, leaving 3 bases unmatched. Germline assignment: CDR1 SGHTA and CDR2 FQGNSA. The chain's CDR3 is CASSSRLAAYEQYF. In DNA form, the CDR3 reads TGTGCCAGCAGCTCGAGACTAGCGGCCTACGAGCAGTACTTC.

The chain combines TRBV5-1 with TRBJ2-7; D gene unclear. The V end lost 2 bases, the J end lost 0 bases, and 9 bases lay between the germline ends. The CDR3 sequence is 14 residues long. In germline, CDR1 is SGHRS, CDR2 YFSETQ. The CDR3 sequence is CASSFQASSYEQYF. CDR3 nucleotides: TGCGCCAGCAGCTTTCAGGCTAGCTCCTACGAGCAGTACTTC.

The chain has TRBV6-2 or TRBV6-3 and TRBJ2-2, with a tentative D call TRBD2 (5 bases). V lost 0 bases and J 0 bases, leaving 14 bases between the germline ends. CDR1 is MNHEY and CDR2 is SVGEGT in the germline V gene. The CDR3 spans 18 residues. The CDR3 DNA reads TGTGCCAGCAGTTACTCAATAGTATGGGGAGCGAACACCGGGGAGCTGTTTTTT. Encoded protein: CASSYSIVWGANTGELFF.

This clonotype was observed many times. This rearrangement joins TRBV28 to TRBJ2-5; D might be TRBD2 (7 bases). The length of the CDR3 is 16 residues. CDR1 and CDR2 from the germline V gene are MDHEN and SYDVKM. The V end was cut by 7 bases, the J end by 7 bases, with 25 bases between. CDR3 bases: TGTGCCAGCATGTCAATAGGGGGGGACCCCGAAGGGACCCAGTACTTC. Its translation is CASMSIGGDPEGTQYF.

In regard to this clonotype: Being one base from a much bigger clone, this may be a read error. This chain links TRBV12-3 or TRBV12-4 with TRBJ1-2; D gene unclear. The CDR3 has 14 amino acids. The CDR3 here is CASSLANPYYGCTF. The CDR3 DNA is TGTGCCAGCAGTTTAGCGAACCCTTACTATGGCTGCACCTTC.

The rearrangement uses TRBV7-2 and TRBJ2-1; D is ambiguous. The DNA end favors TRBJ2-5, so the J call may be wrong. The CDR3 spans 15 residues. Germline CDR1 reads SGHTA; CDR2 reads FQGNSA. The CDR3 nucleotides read TGTGCCAGCAGCTTAGAATTTAGGGCCCAAGAGACCCAGTACTTC. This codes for CASSLEFRAQETQYF.

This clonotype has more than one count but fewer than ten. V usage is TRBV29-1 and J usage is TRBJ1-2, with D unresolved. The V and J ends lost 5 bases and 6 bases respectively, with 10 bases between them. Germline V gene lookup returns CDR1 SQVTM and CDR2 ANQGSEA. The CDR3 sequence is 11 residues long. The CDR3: CSVHVMDGYTF. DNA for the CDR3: TGCAGCGTTCATGTTATGGATGGCTACACCTTC.

The CDR3 nucleotides are TGCAGCGTTGACGGCGGGACAACGAACACCGGGGAGCTGTTTTTT. Protein sequence: CSVDGGTTNTGELFF. This chain uses TRBV29-1 with TRBJ2-2, with D perhaps given as TRBD1 or TRBD2 (6 bases each). The CDR3 loop spans 15 amino acids. In germline, CDR1 is SQVTM, CDR2 ANQGSEA. Deletions cut 3 bases from V and 0 bases from J, with 11 bases between.

CDR3 in DNA: TGTGCCAGCAGCCCCCGGACTAGCGGTTGGTCCTACAATGAGCAGTTCTTC. Translating it yields CASSPRTSGWSYNEQFF. The chain uses TRBV11-3 and TRBJ2-1; 10 bases align to TRBD2. Per the germline V gene, CDR1 is SGHNT and CDR2 is YENEEA. The CDR3 loop spans 17 amino acids. V lost 5 bases, J lost 1 base, and 8 bases stayed unmatched.

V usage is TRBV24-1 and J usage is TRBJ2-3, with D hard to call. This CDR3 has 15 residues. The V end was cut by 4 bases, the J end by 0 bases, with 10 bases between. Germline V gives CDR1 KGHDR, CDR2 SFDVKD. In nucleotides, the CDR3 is TGTGCCACCAGTGAAGGTAGTTATAGCACAGATACGCAGTATTTT. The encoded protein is CATSEGSYSTDTQYF.

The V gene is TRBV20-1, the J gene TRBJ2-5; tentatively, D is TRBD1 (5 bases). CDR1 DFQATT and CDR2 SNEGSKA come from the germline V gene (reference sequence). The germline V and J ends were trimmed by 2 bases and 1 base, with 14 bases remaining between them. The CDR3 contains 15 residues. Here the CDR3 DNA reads TGCAGTGCTAGATCTGGCCAGGACATCCAAGAGACCCAGTACTTC. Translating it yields CSARSGQDIQETQYF.

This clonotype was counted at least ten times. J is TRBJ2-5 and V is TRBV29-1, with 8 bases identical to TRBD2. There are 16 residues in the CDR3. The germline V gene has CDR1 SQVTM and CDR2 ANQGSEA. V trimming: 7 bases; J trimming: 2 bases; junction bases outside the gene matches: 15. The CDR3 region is CSALRRPAGDQETQYF. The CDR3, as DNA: TGCAGCGCCCTGAGGCGGCCAGCGGGAGATCAAGAGACCCAGTACTTC.

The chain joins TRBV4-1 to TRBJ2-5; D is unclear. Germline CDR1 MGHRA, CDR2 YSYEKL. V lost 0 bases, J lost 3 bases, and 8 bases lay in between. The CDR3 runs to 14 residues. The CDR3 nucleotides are TGCGCCAGCAGCCAAGAAATTATAGAAGAGACCCAGTACTTC. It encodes CASSQEIIEETQYF.

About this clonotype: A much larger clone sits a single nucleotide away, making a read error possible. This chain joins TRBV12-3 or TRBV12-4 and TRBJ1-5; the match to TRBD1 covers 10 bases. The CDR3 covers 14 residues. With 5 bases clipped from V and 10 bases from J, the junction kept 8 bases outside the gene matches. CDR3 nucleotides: TGTGCCAGCAGTACGGGGACAGGGGTTCACCCCCAGCATTTT. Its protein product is CASSTGTGVHPQHF.

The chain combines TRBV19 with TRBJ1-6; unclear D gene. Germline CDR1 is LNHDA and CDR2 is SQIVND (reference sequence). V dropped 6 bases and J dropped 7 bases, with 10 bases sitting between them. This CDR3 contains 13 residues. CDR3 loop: CASRIAGNSPLHF. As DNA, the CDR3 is TGTGCCAGTAGAATCGCGGGCAATTCACCCCTCCACTTT. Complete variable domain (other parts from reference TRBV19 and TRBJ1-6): DGGITQSPKYLFRKEGQNVTLSCEQNLNHDAMYWYRQDPGQGLRLIYYSQIVNDFQKGDIAEGYSVSREKKESFPLTVTSAQKNPTAFYLCASRIAGNSPLHFGNGTRLTVT.

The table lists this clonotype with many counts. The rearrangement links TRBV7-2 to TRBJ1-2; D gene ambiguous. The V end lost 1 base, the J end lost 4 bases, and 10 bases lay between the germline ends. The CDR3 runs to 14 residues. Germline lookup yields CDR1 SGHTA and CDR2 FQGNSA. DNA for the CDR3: TGTGCCAGCAGCTTAGGCCCCGGGAGCTATGGCTACACCTTC. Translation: CASSLGPGSYGYTF.

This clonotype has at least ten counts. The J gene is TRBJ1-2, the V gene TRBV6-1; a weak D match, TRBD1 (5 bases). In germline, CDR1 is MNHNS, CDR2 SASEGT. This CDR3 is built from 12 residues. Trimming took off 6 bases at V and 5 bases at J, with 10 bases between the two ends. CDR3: CASRQEVYGYTF. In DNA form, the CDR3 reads TGTGCCAGCAGACAGGAGGTTTATGGCTACACCTTC.

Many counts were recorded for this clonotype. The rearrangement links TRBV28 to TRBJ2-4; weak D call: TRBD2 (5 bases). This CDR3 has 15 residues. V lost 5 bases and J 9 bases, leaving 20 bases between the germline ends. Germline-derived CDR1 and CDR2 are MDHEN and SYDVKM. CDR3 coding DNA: TGTGCCAGCAGTCTCCGGACCTTCCAGAGGGTCATTCAGTACTTC. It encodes CASSLRTFQRVIQYF.

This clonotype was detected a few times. CDR3 protein: CASSYGSASDGQYF. CDR3 nucleotides: TGTGCCAGCAGTTACGGGAGCGCCTCGGACGGGCAGTACTTC. The V and J genes are TRBV27 and TRBJ2-7; weak D call: TRBD2 (6 bases). The CDR3 extends over 14 amino acids. Trimming left V 4 bases short and J 9 bases short, with 19 bases between. Per the germline V gene, CDR1 is MNHEY and CDR2 is SMNVEV (reference sequence).

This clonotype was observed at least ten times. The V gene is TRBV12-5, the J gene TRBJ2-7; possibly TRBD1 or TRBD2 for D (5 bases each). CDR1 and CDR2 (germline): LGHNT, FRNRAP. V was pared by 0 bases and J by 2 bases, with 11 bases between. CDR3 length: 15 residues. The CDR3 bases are TGTGCTAGTGGTTTGGTGGGGACGGCACCCTACGAGCAGTACTTC. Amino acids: CASGLVGTAPYEQYF.